This entry describes one T cell receptor (beta chain). Its antigen is still unknown. Assay: immunoSEQ multiplex PCR; the TCRdb copy retains only in-frame clones and omits some. The data hold 1.5 million to 1.9 million clones, with around 98% observed a single time. The CDR3 sequence is 14 residues long. Trimming removed 6 bases from V and 7 bases from J; junction bases left unmatched: 6. Germline V gene sequence: CDR1 MDHEN, CDR2 SYDVKM. The data belong to a study of shared clonotypes between healthy human individuals. Findings and caveats of the study: Non-shared clonotypes had lower generation probabilities than clonotypes shared by all four sorted-subset donors. Sharing across four donors was highest in naive CD4 (roughly 5%) and lowest in memory CD8 (roughly 0.4%).

The source of this sequence is a man aged 25-45 years in good health. What was sequenced was naive CD4+ T cells sorted from blood. The subset denotes: CD45RA+ positively selected. The rearrangement links TRBV28 to TRBJ1-4; 9 bases line up with TRBD1. CDR3: CASSRDRVIEKLFF. The CDR3 DNA is TGTGCCAGCAGCCGGGACAGGGTGATTGAAAAACTGTTTTTT.